A single sample is the source of the 14 T cell receptor beta chains below, sequenced in a study of CD8 T cells in ankylosing spondylitis. TCRdb recomputed calls from the 5' RACE reads with MiXCR, one row per CDR3 protein. Of 35,000 to 40,000 distinct CDR3 sequences listed, 15% to 20% were seen once; the top ten hold about 45%. Sequencing was done on a sample of blood. Every receptor here comes from a male donor with ankylosing spondylitis or in good health (not recorded which).

This chain links TRBV29-1 with TRBJ1-3, with 7 bases aligning to TRBD1. Germline CDR1 is SQVTM and CDR2 is ANQGSEA. Germline trimming cut 4 bases from V and 8 bases from J; bases unmatched to any gene: 2. The CDR3 runs to 11 residues. The CDR3 sequence: CSVGGGDTIYF. The CDR3 bases are TGCAGCGTTGGAGGGGGCGACACCATATATTTT.

The gene calls are TRBV5-1 and TRBJ2-3, with D possibly matching TRBD2 (5 bases). V shed 4 bases and J shed 2 bases, with 8 bases lying between them. Germline V gene lookup returns CDR1 SGHRS and CDR2 YFSETQ. The CDR3 totals 13 residues. The CDR3 loop is CASSTGNTDTQYF. CDR3 in DNA: TGCGCCAGCAGCACGGGAAACACAGATACGCAGTATTTT.

The chain recombines TRBV24-1 with TRBJ2-4; D not resolved. Germline V gives CDR1 KGHDR, CDR2 SFDVKD. The CDR3 has 16 amino acids. Trimming pared 2 bases from V and 7 bases from J, leaving 17 bases between. The CDR3 reads CATSDSTPSHWNIQYF. The CDR3, as DNA: TGTGCCACCAGTGATTCCACCCCAAGCCATTGGAACATTCAGTACTTC.

The chain couples TRBV18 to TRBJ2-2, with D possibly matching TRBD2 (5 bases). In germline, CDR1 is KGHSH, CDR2 LQKENI. V was cut by 0 bases and J by 3 bases, with 14 bases left in between. There are 17 residues in the CDR3. The CDR3, as DNA: TGTGCCAGCTCACCACCTTCGCCCGGGAAGGACACCGGGGAGCTGTTTTTT. Protein sequence: CASSPPSPGKDTGELFF.

This clonotype appeared a few times. The rearrangement links TRBV29-1 to TRBJ2-3; 7 nucleotides agree with TRBD2. The CDR3 extends over 13 amino acids. The junction had 2 bases not matched to a gene; V was cut back by 3 bases and J by 2 bases. Germline values: CDR1 SQVTM, CDR2 ANQGSEA. CDR3 coding DNA: TGCAGCGTTGAGGGGGGGTCCACAGATACGCAGTATTTT. Residues: CSVEGGSTDTQYF.

This clonotype appeared a few times. The CDR3 here is CSARPGPRQAIYNEQFF. CDR3 DNA sequence: TGCAGTGCTAGACCAGGCCCGAGACAGGCAATATACAATGAGCAGTTCTTC. The chain recombines TRBV20-1 with TRBJ2-1, with D perhaps TRBD1 (6 bases). From germline, CDR1 is DFQATT and CDR2 SNEGSKA (reference sequence). The CDR3 runs 17 residues. V was clipped by 2 bases and J by 4 bases, with 21 bases between them.

This clonotype has just a few counts. The chain is built from TRBV5-1 and TRBJ1-1; D unresolved. Per germline, CDR1 SGHRS and CDR2 YFSETQ. This CDR3 spans 13 amino acids. Deletions cut 3 bases from V and 4 bases from J, with 10 bases between. The CDR3 DNA follows: TGCGCCAGCAGCTCCGGACGGACCACTGAAGCTTTCTTT. It codes for CASSSGRTTEAFF.

This clonotype was seen repeatedly, ten times or more. This chain joins TRBV25-1 and TRBJ2-7; D is unresolved. The germline CDR1 and CDR2 sequences are MGHDK and SYGVNS. V was pared by 7 bases and J by 0 bases, with 10 bases between. The CDR3 consists of 13 residues. The CDR3 sequence is CASKKGPSYEQYF. CDR3 DNA sequence: TGTGCCAGCAAAAAGGGTCCCTCCTACGAGCAGTACTTC.

In its sample, this clonotype was seen a few times. The V gene is TRBV28, the J gene TRBJ1-1; D gene ambiguous. V was pared by 2 bases and J by 7 bases, with 17 bases between. This CDR3 has 15 residues. Per the germline V gene, CDR1 is MDHEN and CDR2 is SYDVKM. The CDR3 spells CASSLQFQQHGEAFF. Here the CDR3 DNA reads TGTGCCAGCAGTTTACAGTTTCAACAACATGGTGAAGCTTTCTTT.

This clonotype has a handful of counts. V and J are TRBV19 and TRBJ2-1; the match to TRBD2 covers 9 bases. The CDR3 spans 14 residues. Germline V gene sequence: CDR1 LNHDA, CDR2 SQIVND (reference sequence). V trimming: 5 bases; J trimming: 10 bases; junction bases outside the gene matches: 9. CDR3 sequence: CASSEAGGVGEQFF. The CDR3 DNA is TGTGCCAGTAGTGAAGCGGGAGGTGTAGGGGAGCAGTTCTTC.

In its sample, this clonotype was seen a few times. The chain has TRBV11-2 and TRBJ2-1; D is perhaps TRBD2 (6 bases). Per germline, CDR1 SGHAT and CDR2 FQNNGV. V was pared by 11 bases and J by 6 bases, with 17 bases between. CDR3 length: 13 amino acids. The CDR3 here is CAGGSSQGNEQFF. The CDR3 bases are TGTGCCGGGGGGAGTTCCCAGGGCAATGAGCAGTTCTTC.

The chain is built from TRBV12-3 or TRBV12-4 and TRBJ2-3; 14 nucleotides line up with TRBD2. V shed 6 bases, J shed 4 bases, and the junction held 6 bases outside the gene matches. This CDR3 contains 16 residues. The CDR3 spells CASSKGLAGGADTQYF. CDR3 sequence (DNA): TGTGCCAGCAGCAAAGGACTAGCGGGGGGAGCAGATACGCAGTATTTT.

This clonotype was counted only a few times. CDR3 nucleotide sequence: TGTGCCAGCAGTTACGATACAGGAGGGATCGGGGAGCTGTTTTTT. Translation gives CASSYDTGGIGELFF. The chain carries TRBV6-5 and TRBJ2-2, with D perhaps matching TRBD2 (6 bases). Germline V lookup: CDR1 MNHEY, CDR2 SVGAGI. The CDR3 is made up of 15 amino acids. V shed 2 bases and J shed 7 bases, with 14 bases lying between them.

This clonotype turned up a few times. The chain employs TRBV5-1 and TRBJ2-1, with D possibly being TRBD1 (5 bases). The CDR3 has 13 amino acids. The V end lost 0 bases, the J end lost 7 bases, and 8 bases lay between the germline ends. CDR1 is SGHRS, CDR2 YFSETQ, per germline. The CDR3 DNA sequence: TGCGCCAGCAGCTTGGTGGGGCCGAATGAGCAGTTCTTC. Its translation is CASSLVGPNEQFF. The whole variable domain, filled in from reference TRBV5-1 and TRBJ2-1, reads KAGVTQTPRYLIKTRGQQVTLSCSPISGHRSVSWYQQTPGQGLQFLFEYFSETQRNKGNFPGRFSGRQFSNSRSEMNVSTLELGDSALYLCASSLVGPNEQFFGPGTRLTVL.